This section outlines one T cell receptor beta chain sequence together with its context. Antigen unknown. This entry comes from a study of T-cell memory formation after mild COVID-19. General observations from the study: Specificity for SARS-CoV-2 was not confirmed among the second-wave clones peaking on day 37. Whereas later expanders leaned CD4+, clones contracting day 15 to 85 showed a balanced CD4/CD8 makeup. Pre-infection memory carried some responding clones, suggesting that cross-reactive memory joined. Mainly CM and EM harbored the contracting CD4+ clones; mainly EMRA harbored the CD8+ ones.

TCRdb fed the 5' RACE reads into MiXCR, producing one record per CDR3 protein. Among roughly 190,000 distinct CDR3 sequences listed, about 10% were seen once. Germline CDR1 and CDR2: SGHAT and FQNNGV. The V gene lost 3 bases and the J gene lost 6 bases, with 14 bases spanning the gap. The CDR3 is 14 amino acids. The chain joins TRBV11-2 to TRBJ1-1, with D uncertain. The source is a man aged 18 to 35 who had mild COVID-19 (a few samples of this study predate the infection). Cell type and time point are not known. Sequencing was performed on PBMCs or a T cell subset sorted from them (not recorded which). CDR3 in DNA: TGTGCCAGCAGCTTCGGGGTAGGTCTGGCTGAAGCTTTCTTT. Protein: CASSFGVGLAEAFF.